Below are 26 T cell receptor beta chains sequenced from a single sample in a study of vaccination and CD4 T cells after COVID-19. These TCRs' antigens remain unknown. Treatment: roughly 11-day PBMC culture with coronavirus spike peptide pools or control peptides (ViraFEST assay). The Oncomine TCR Beta short-read assay generated sequence data from the DNA of cultured CD4+ T cells. MiXCR, run by TCRdb on the PCR reads, gives a single entry per CDR3 protein. In the table there are roughly 20,000 distinct CDR3 sequences, roughly 40% of which are singletons. The sample here was CD4+ T cells from blood, cultured in vitro, taken after SARS-CoV-2 vaccination. The receptors originated from a human donor who had recovered from COVID-19.

The V gene is TRBV1, the J gene TRBJ1-2; TRBD1, the table's D call, was not compared with the DNA. TRBV1 is marked as a pseudogene. The CDR3 is made up of 14 amino acids. The CDR3 DNA sequence: TGCACCAGCAGCAACGGACAGAGGGGGCCGGGCTACACCTTC. As protein: CTSSNGQRGPGYTF.

This clonotype is a singleton in its sample. A junction end diverges from the germline sequence, so it may reflect a read error. As DNA, the CDR3 is TGCAGTGCTAGGGTGCGGGCCAGCATAGATACGCAGTATTTT. It translates to CSARVRASIDTQYF. The chain joins TRBV20-1 to TRBJ2-3; the D gene is possibly TRBD2 (5 bases). Germline CDR1 is DFQATT and CDR2 is SNEGSKA (reference sequence). The CDR3 runs to 14 residues.

V usage is TRBV6-1 and J usage is TRBJ1-5; D is unresolved. Germline-derived CDR1 and CDR2 are MNHNS and SASEGT. This CDR3 comprises 15 residues. With 1 base removed from V and 0 bases from J, the gap between germline ends came to 7 bases. As DNA, the CDR3 is TGTGCCAGCAGTGAAGTATGGAATAGCAATCAGCCCCAGCATTTT. Translated, it gives CASSEVWNSNQPQHF.

This rearrangement joins TRBV5-1 to TRBJ2-7; a possible D gene is TRBD1 (5 bases). The CDR3 totals 14 residues. The germline gives CDR1 SGHRS, CDR2 YFSETQ. The V and J ends lost 5 bases and 0 bases respectively, with 12 bases between them. CDR3 coding DNA: TGCGCCAGCAGTAAGGGGCTCGCCTCCTACGAGCAGTACTTC. This sequence encodes CASSKGLASYEQYF.

The V gene is TRBV6-2 or TRBV6-3, the J gene TRBJ1-2, with 8 positions matching TRBD1. Germline lookup yields CDR1 MNHEY and CDR2 SVGEGT. The CDR3 contains 15 residues. Trimming removed 6 bases from V and 2 bases from J; junction bases left unmatched: 8. DNA for the CDR3: TGTGCCAGCAGAGTACAGGACAGGGTCAACTATGGCTACACCTTC. It encodes CASRVQDRVNYGYTF.

This chain joins TRBV19 and TRBJ1-5; possible D gene TRBD1, 5 bases. V lost 8 bases, J lost 5 bases, and 16 bases lay in between. The V gene's germline CDR1 is LNHDA and CDR2 SQIVND (reference sequence). The CDR3 length is 14 residues. The CDR3 loop is CASEWGAGHQPQHF. In DNA, the CDR3 is TGTGCCAGTGAGTGGGGCGCGGGTCATCAGCCCCAGCATTTT.

V usage is TRBV6-1 and J usage is TRBJ2-7; TRBD1 agrees at 9 bases. Trimming took 4 bases from V and 0 from J; bases not matched to a gene: 10. This CDR3 region has 17 residues. CDR1 is MNHNS, CDR2 SASEGT, per germline. CDR3 loop: CASSGITGQGFSYEQYF. In nucleotides, the CDR3 is TGTGCCAGCAGTGGCATAACGGGACAGGGTTTCTCCTACGAGCAGTACTTC.

This clonotype is categorized as medium-sized. CDR3 sequence reads: CSARDPMGGELFF. CDR3 DNA: TGCAGTGCTAGAGATCCAATGGGCGGGGAGCTGTTTTTT. This chain connects TRBV20-1 to TRBJ2-2, with D unclear. CDR3 length equals 13 residues. V lost 0 bases to trimming and J lost 7 bases, with 9 bases between them. Per the germline V gene, CDR1 is DFQATT and CDR2 is SNEGSKA (reference sequence).

The chain combines TRBV6-2 or TRBV6-3 with TRBJ1-1; 8 bases align to TRBD1. CDR3 length: 15 amino acids. Per the germline V gene, CDR1 is MNHEY and CDR2 is SVGEGT. V lost 2 bases, J lost 8 bases, and 10 bases stayed unmatched. In DNA form, the CDR3 reads TGTGCCAGCAGTTACCCGTCAGGGGGCCAGAGAGAAGCTTTCTTT. As protein: CASSYPSGGQREAFF.

This clonotype has a handful of counts. V and J are TRBV10-3 and TRBJ2-7, with D possibly matching TRBD2 (5 bases). The CDR3 spans 14 residues. V dropped 6 bases and J dropped 6 bases, with 18 bases sitting between them. Per germline, CDR1 ENHRY and CDR2 SYGVKD. CDR3 sequence: CAISETTGRSEQYF. DNA of the CDR3: TGTGCCATCAGCGAGACGACGGGAAGGAGCGAGCAGTACTTC.

The genes are TRBV6-2 or TRBV6-3 and TRBJ2-3; 11 bases fit TRBD1. J was trimmed by 9 bases and V by 6 bases; bases with no gene match: 11. Germline V gene data show CDR1 as MNHEY and CDR2 as SVGEGT. The CDR3 covers 15 residues. In DNA form, the CDR3 reads TGTGCCAGCAGCTCTGGACAGGGGGCCGGCGGGACGCAGTATTTT. Translation gives CASSSGQGAGGTQYF.

This clonotype was picked up a small number of times. The chain couples TRBV20-1 to TRBJ2-7; 9 bases align to TRBD2. CDR3 length equals 13 residues. Germline V gene sequence: CDR1 DFQATT, CDR2 SNEGSKA (reference sequence). The J segment lost 7 bases and the V segment lost 4 bases, leaving 8 bases of the junction unmatched. The CDR3 reads CSATKREAGEQYF. The CDR3 DNA reads as TGCAGTGCTACAAAGCGGGAGGCGGGGGAGCAGTACTTC.

This clonotype was observed a few times. The chain joins TRBV12-3 or TRBV12-4 to TRBJ2-5; tentatively, D is TRBD1 (5 bases). The CDR3 contains 13 residues. Trimming took 4 bases from V and 5 from J, leaving 11 bases between them. CDR3 residues: CASSSGQTETQYF. The CDR3 region has the DNA TGTGCCAGCAGTTCAGGACAAACGGAGACCCAGTACTTC.

The rearrangement joins TRBV2 to TRBJ1-5; possible D gene TRBD1, 5 bases. Germline CDR1 SNHLY, CDR2 FYNNEI. Trimming cost V 5 bases and J 7 bases, with 15 bases left between them. The CDR3 extends over 14 amino acids. CDR3 in amino acids: CASSTLGRGQPQHF. For the CDR3, the DNA is TGTGCCAGCAGTACACTGGGCCGGGGGCAGCCCCAGCATTTT. Variable domain in full (rest from reference TRBV2 and TRBJ1-5): EPEVTQTPSHQVTQMGQEVILRCVPISNHLYFYWYRQILGQKVEFLVSFYNNEISEKSEIFDDQFSVERPDGSNFTLKIRSTKLEDSAMYFCASSTLGRGQPQHFGDGTRLSIL.

This sequence joins TRBV20-1 and TRBJ2-3, with D uncertain. The CDR3 totals 15 residues. Trimming pared 6 bases from V and 2 bases from J, leaving 18 bases between. Germline V gene lookup returns CDR1 DFQATT and CDR2 SNEGSKA (reference sequence). Here the CDR3 reads CSARLSTRYTDTQYF. The CDR3, as DNA: TGCAGTGCCAGACTCTCCACCAGGTACACAGATACGCAGTATTTT.

The V and J genes are TRBV19 and TRBJ1-2; no clear D gene. Trimming took off 2 bases at V and 2 bases at J, with 6 bases between the two ends. This CDR3 contains 13 residues. Germline-derived CDR1 and CDR2 are LNHDA and SQIVND (reference sequence). Here the CDR3 reads CASSIKGNYGYTF. DNA of the CDR3: TGTGCCAGTAGTATAAAGGGAAACTATGGCTACACCTTC.

This clonotype has just one count. The V and J genes are TRBV12-3 or TRBV12-4 and TRBJ1-6; TRBD1 agrees at 10 bases. J was trimmed by 10 bases and V by 6 bases; bases with no gene match: 9. CDR3 size: 15 residues. As DNA, the CDR3 is TGTGCCAGCAGGTCGGGACAGGGGACTAGGTCACCCCTCCACTTT. It translates to CASRSGQGTRSPLHF.

This clonotype has only a few counts. The V gene is TRBV5-1, the J gene TRBJ2-7; 8 positions agree with TRBD1. Germline CDR1 is SGHRS and CDR2 is YFSETQ. This CDR3 comprises 14 residues. The trim removed 2 bases at V and 5 bases at J, leaving 6 bases unmatched. The CDR3 here is CASSLGQGPNEQYF. CDR3 in DNA: TGCGCCAGCAGCTTAGGACAGGGCCCCAACGAGCAGTACTTC.

CDR3 amino acids: CASSQDLTQETQYF. The CDR3 bases are TGCGCCAGCAGCCAAGATTTGACACAAGAGACCCAGTACTTC. V is TRBV4-3 and J is TRBJ2-5; D uncertain. The CDR3 loop spans 14 amino acids. Germline V lookup: CDR1 LGHNA, CDR2 YSLEER. The V gene lost 0 bases and the J gene lost 2 bases, with 7 bases spanning the gap.

This clonotype has more than one count but fewer than ten. The chain is built from TRBV20-1 and TRBJ2-1; 9 positions agree with TRBD1. Germline V gene sequence: CDR1 DFQATT, CDR2 SNEGSKA (reference sequence). The trim removed 5 bases at V and 2 bases at J, leaving 7 bases unmatched. CDR3 length equals 15 residues. The CDR3: CSAPRGQGTYNEQFF. The CDR3 coding sequence is TGCAGTGCTCCTCGAGGACAGGGGACCTACAATGAGCAGTTCTTC.

The chain uses TRBV7-2 and TRBJ2-5; D is tentatively TRBD1 or TRBD2 (7 bases each). Germline CDR1 reads SGHTA; CDR2 reads FQGNSA. CDR3 length: 15 amino acids. Trimming left V 3 bases short and J 4 bases short, with 15 bases between. The DNA for the CDR3 is TGTGCCAGCAGCTTGGGAGGGGGCGAACGAGAGACCCAGTACTTC. Encoded protein: CASSLGGGERETQYF. The full variable domain, with the rest looked up from reference TRBV7-2 and TRBJ2-5, is GAGVSQSPSNKVTEKGKDVELRCDPISGHTALYWYRQSLGQGLEFLIYFQGNSAPDKSGLPSDRFSAERTGGSVSTLTIQRTQQEDSAVYLCASSLGGGERETQYFGPGTRLLVL.

The rearrangement uses TRBV30 and TRBJ1-6, with 8 bases aligning to TRBD1. This CDR3 has 13 residues. Germline loops: CDR1 GTSNPN, CDR2 SVGIG (reference sequence). V shed 6 bases, J shed 5 bases, and the junction held 3 bases outside the gene matches. The CDR3 here is CACQGADNSPLHF. For the CDR3, the DNA is TGTGCCTGCCAGGGGGCGGATAATTCACCCCTCCACTTT.

This clonotype has only one observation. CDR3 amino acids: CASSSNRGQGFF. In nucleotides, the CDR3 is TGTGCCAGCAGCTCCAACAGGGGGCAGGGTTTCTTT. The V gene is TRBV28, the J gene TRBJ1-1; 9 bases are a match to TRBD1. This CDR3 spans 12 amino acids. The V and J ends lost 6 bases and 13 bases, in that order; junction bases with no gene match: 9. CDR1 is MDHEN, CDR2 SYDVKM, per germline.

This clonotype was observed a handful of times. The chain carries TRBV20-1 and TRBJ2-5; 8 positions match TRBD2. The CDR3 extends over 16 amino acids. V lost 1 base to trimming and J lost 4 bases; unmatched junction nucleotides: 11. Per the germline V gene, CDR1 is DFQATT and CDR2 is SNEGSKA (reference sequence). The CDR3 region is CSARVPGGGFIETQYF. Written as DNA, the CDR3 is TGCAGTGCTAGAGTCCCGGGAGGGGGATTTATAGAGACCCAGTACTTC.

The chain links TRBV18 to TRBJ2-5; 12 bases agree with TRBD2. V shed 2 bases and J 8 bases; nucleotides not matched to a gene: 9. CDR1 KGHSH and CDR2 LQKENI come from the germline V gene. The CDR3 loop spans 16 amino acids. CDR3 in DNA: TGTGCCAGCTCACCATCCACTAGCGGGGGGCGAGAAACCCAGTACTTC. It encodes CASSPSTSGGRETQYF.

The J gene is TRBJ2-3, the V gene TRBV27; 12 bases are a match to TRBD2. Unmatched junction bases numbered 4, after V lost 6 bases and J lost 3 bases. Per germline, CDR1 MNHEY and CDR2 SMNVEV (reference sequence). The CDR3 is made up of 15 amino acids. The CDR3 region has the DNA TGTGCCAGCAGGCTAGGGACTAGCGGGACAGATACGCAGTATTTT. Translated: CASRLGTSGTDTQYF.